This is a list of T cell receptor beta chains from one sample in a study of T cells expressing NK-cell markers. Following a re-call of the 5' RACE reads, TCRdb has one entry per CDR3 protein and lacks DNA. This sample contains some 150,000 distinct CDR3 sequences. Sample: blood T cells: a sorted CD56 or NKG2C T cell subset, CD4+ or CD8+ T cells, or bulk PBMC T cells (not recorded which). Receptors originate from a man aged 18 to 30 in good health. The CDR3 runs from the conserved cysteine through the conserved F or W.

J gene: TRBJ1-5
V gene: TRBV12-3/TRBV12-4
CDR3 protein: CASSSSYHSNQPQHF

J gene: TRBJ2-5
V gene: TRBV7-2
CDR3 protein: CASSLLGETQYF

J gene: TRBJ2-5
V gene: TRBV29-1
CDR3 protein: CSVIKGGQETQYF

J gene: TRBJ2-3
V gene: TRBV24-1
CDR3 protein: CATTHIGVDTQYF

J gene: TRBJ1-4
V gene: TRBV3-1
CDR3 protein: CASSQRGHSFANEKLFF

J gene: TRBJ2-3
V gene: TRBV23-1
CDR3 protein: CASRLTSGMSTDTQYF

J gene: TRBJ1-5
V gene: TRBV5-8
CDR3 protein: CASSLDMLPGQPQHF

J gene: TRBJ2-1
V gene: TRBV27
CDR3 protein: CASSSEQASNEQFF

J gene: TRBJ2-1
V gene: TRBV12-3/TRBV12-4
CDR3 protein: CASSLDSSSYNEQFF

J gene: TRBJ1-2
V gene: TRBV14
CDR3 protein: CASSQGQGGLYGYTF

J gene: TRBJ2-5
V gene: TRBV6-5
CDR3 protein: CASSYRARSLDEETQYF

J gene: TRBJ2-1
V gene: TRBV5-1
CDR3 protein: CASSAGTANNEQFF

J gene: TRBJ2-1
V gene: TRBV24-1
CDR3 protein: CATSRDSVQFF